Below, 30 T cell receptor beta chains from the same sample are listed, as sequenced in a study of blood T cell repertoires in COVID-19 (dated by TCRdb to 2019 to 2021). Libraries were prepared through the immunoSEQ multiplex PCR assay. In its TCRdb copy, this immuneACCESS table keeps in-frame sequences only and misses some clones. Where compared with another copy, unresolved V genes explain less than half of these, and the others have no known cause. This sample has fewer than 250,000 clones in its table, and about 82% of those were observed once. Clones ranked in the top ten supply more than 6% of the sample. The source material was peripheral blood. The receptors were sampled from a woman aged 55-75 years with active or convalescent COVID-19.

J is TRBJ1-6 and V is TRBV5-1, with 9 nucleotides matching TRBD1. The germline gives CDR1 SGHRS, CDR2 YFSETQ. The junction had 6 bases not matched to a gene; V was cut back by 1 base and J by 10 bases. This CDR3 spans 15 amino acids. CDR3 in amino acids: CASSLPGTGLSPLHF. In nucleotides, the CDR3 is TGCGCCAGCAGCTTGCCCGGGACAGGGTTATCACCCCTCCACTTT.

CDR3 region: CASSPRTGRDTEAFF. The CDR3 coding sequence is TGTGCCAGCAGTCCCAGGACAGGGAGGGACACTGAAGCTTTCTTT. The rearrangement joins TRBV27 to TRBJ1-1, with 8 nucleotides matching TRBD1. Trimming took 5 bases from V and 3 from J; bases not matched to a gene: 8. The CDR3 length is 15 residues. CDR1 MNHEY and CDR2 SMNVEV come from the germline V gene (reference sequence).

Only a few counts were recorded for this clone. CDR3 protein: CASSPRPRGEQYV. For the CDR3, the DNA is TGTGCCAGCAGTCCCCGACCCCGGGGGGAGCAGTACGTC. The chain employs TRBV28 and TRBJ2-7; D possibly corresponds to TRBD2 (6 bases). CDR3 length: 13 residues. Trimming removed 5 bases at V and 7 bases at J, with 15 bases between. The germline gives CDR1 MDHEN, CDR2 SYDVKM.

The gene calls are TRBV11-2 and TRBJ2-3; 8 bases match TRBD1. CDR3 size: 18 residues. Germline CDR1 is SGHAT and CDR2 is FQNNGV. V gave up 5 bases and J gave up 9 bases; unmatched junction bases: 22. The CDR3 sequence is CASSRLGTGPHALSTQYF. The CDR3 DNA follows: TGTGCCAGCAGCCGCTTAGGGACAGGTCCCCATGCTTTATCAACGCAGTATTTT.

V is TRBV19 and J is TRBJ1-6; 7 bases align to TRBD1. The CDR3 runs to 14 residues. The V gene end was trimmed by 3 bases and the J gene end by 8 bases; junction bases not matched to a gene: 4. The germline V gene has CDR1 LNHDA and CDR2 SQIVND (reference sequence). The DNA of the CDR3 is TGTGCCAGTAGTATCCGAGGGGGCGATTCACCCCTCCACTTT. This encodes CASSIRGGDSPLHF.

The chain uses TRBV24-1 and TRBJ2-1, with TRBD2 identical over 11 bases. Germline CDR1 KGHDR, CDR2 SFDVKD. V trimming: 8 bases; J trimming: 6 bases; junction bases outside the gene matches: 5. The CDR3 totals 14 residues. CDR3 protein: CATKLAGDSNEQFF. The DNA for the CDR3 is TGTGCCACCAAACTAGCGGGAGACTCCAATGAGCAGTTCTTC.

In this sample, this clone turned up a few times. This sequence joins TRBV5-6 and TRBJ2-2; 9 positions agree with TRBD1. V dropped 4 bases and J dropped 3; count of bases not matched to a gene: 7. The CDR3 spans 16 residues. In germline, CDR1 is SGHDT, CDR2 YYEEEE. This CDR3 reads CASSGGTGRDTGELFF. The CDR3 nucleotides are TGTGCCAGCAGCGGGGGGACAGGGCGAGACACCGGGGAGCTGTTTTTT.

V and J are TRBV4-1 and TRBJ2-5; D ambiguous. The V gene's germline CDR1 is MGHRA and CDR2 YSYEKL. The germline V and J ends were trimmed by 2 bases and 2 bases, with 6 bases remaining between them. This CDR3 spans 13 amino acids. CDR3: CASSQFLQETQYF. CDR3 nucleotide sequence: TGCGCCAGCAGCCAATTCCTGCAAGAGACCCAGTACTTC.

The chain has TRBV5-4 and TRBJ1-6; D is unclear. There are 14 residues in the CDR3. Trimming left V 3 bases short and J 4 bases short, with 8 bases between. Per the germline V gene, CDR1 is SGHNT and CDR2 is YYREEE (reference sequence). CDR3 amino acids: CASSSPGYNSPLHF. The CDR3, as DNA: TGTGCCAGCAGCTCCCCGGGTTATAATTCACCCCTCCACTTT.

The chain carries TRBV28 and TRBJ1-1; TRBD1 agrees at 7 bases. Looked up from germline, CDR1 is MDHEN and CDR2 is SYDVKM. The CDR3 is made up of 15 amino acids. V lost 6 bases and J lost 0; bases outside the gene matches: 7. The chain's CDR3 is CASSPPDRMNTEAFF. The CDR3 nucleotides are TGTGCCAGCAGCCCCCCGGACAGGATGAACACTGAAGCTTTCTTT.

The V gene is TRBV15, the J gene TRBJ1-1; 9 nucleotides match TRBD1. Per the germline V gene, CDR1 is LNHNV and CDR2 is YYDKDF (reference sequence). CDR3 size: 15 residues. V lost 3 bases and J lost 6; bases outside the gene matches: 8. The CDR3 here is CATSSAGQGISEAFF. The DNA of the CDR3 is TGTGCCACCAGCAGCGCCGGACAGGGGATATCTGAAGCTTTCTTT.

CDR3 DNA: TGTGCCAGCAGCCAGGGGGGGACAGGGCTTGGGGAGCAGTACTTC. Its protein is CASSQGGTGLGEQYF. The V gene is TRBV14, the J gene TRBJ2-7; 9 bases fit TRBD1. The CDR3 is 15 amino acids. V was pared by 3 bases and J by 7 bases, with 10 bases of the junction left unmatched. Per the germline V gene, CDR1 is SGHDN and CDR2 is FVKESK. The full variable domain, rest sourced from reference TRBV14 and TRBJ2-7, is EAGVTQFPSHSVIEKGQTVTLRCDPISGHDNLYWYRRVMGKEIKFLLHFVKESKQDESGMPNNRFLAERTGGTYSTLKVQPAELEDSGVYFCASSQGGTGLGEQYFGPGTRLTVT.

V is TRBV2 and J is TRBJ2-1; a weak D match, TRBD1 (5 bases). The CDR3 length is 12 residues. Germline CDR1 and CDR2: SNHLY and FYNNEI. The V end lost 5 bases, the J end lost 6 bases, and 8 bases lay between the germline ends. The CDR3 sequence: CASSTDSNEQFF. The DNA for the CDR3 is TGTGCCAGCAGTACCGACAGCAATGAGCAGTTCTTC. Using reference TRBV2 and TRBJ2-1 for the parts outside the CDR3, the full variable domain is EPEVTQTPSHQVTQMGQEVILRCVPISNHLYFYWYRQILGQKVEFLVSFYNNEISEKSEIFDDQFSVERPDGSNFTLKIRSTKLEDSAMYFCASSTDSNEQFFGPGTRLTVL.

This chain joins TRBV5-4 and TRBJ2-1; 9 bases map to TRBD2. The germline V gene has CDR1 SGHNT and CDR2 YYREEE (reference sequence). The junction had 4 bases not matched to a gene; V was cut back by 1 base and J by 5 bases. The CDR3 has 15 amino acids. The CDR3 protein is CASSLRSGGNNEQFF. Here the CDR3 DNA reads TGTGCCAGCAGCTTGCGGAGCGGGGGGAACAATGAGCAGTTCTTC.

The V and J genes are TRBV6-5 and TRBJ2-7; 7 positions agree with TRBD1. CDR1 MNHEY and CDR2 SVGAGI come from the germline V gene. This CDR3 comprises 16 residues. V lost 0 bases, J lost 8 bases, and 13 bases stayed unmatched. The CDR3 coding sequence is TGTGCCAGCAGTTACTCGAAGGGTGGGGCAGGGGGTAAGCAGTACTTC. Translation: CASSYSKGGAGGKQYF.

V and J are TRBV7-9 and TRBJ2-7; 8 bases fit TRBD2. The CDR3 totals 14 residues. Trimming cost V 4 bases and J 5 bases; bases outside gene matches: 7. Germline CDR1 reads SEHNR; CDR2 reads FQNEAQ (reference sequence). For the CDR3, the DNA is TGTGCCAGCAGCTACCCACTAGCGGACCACGAGCAGTACTTC. Translation gives CASSYPLADHEQYF.

The chain has TRBV9 and TRBJ2-1; the match to TRBD2 covers 7 bases. The CDR3 loop spans 16 amino acids. J was trimmed by 2 bases and V by 1 base; bases with no gene match: 6. From germline, CDR1 is SGDLS and CDR2 YYNGEE. The CDR3 reads CASSVSSRGTYNEQFF. For the CDR3, the DNA is TGTGCCAGCAGCGTATCATCGCGGGGGACCTACAATGAGCAGTTCTTC.

This clone was recorded many times. The rearrangement uses TRBV7-2 and TRBJ2-2, with D possibly matching TRBD2 (6 bases). The CDR3 contains 14 residues. V shed 2 bases and J shed 6 bases, with 10 bases lying between them. Germline CDR1 SGHTA, CDR2 FQGNSA. The CDR3 here is CASSLWPGAGELFF. In nucleotides, the CDR3 is TGTGCCAGCAGCTTATGGCCGGGGGCCGGGGAGCTGTTTTTT.

The rearrangement joins TRBV5-1 to TRBJ2-3, with 9 bases fitting TRBD1. V was pared by 3 bases and J by 11 bases, with 4 bases of the junction left unmatched. Germline V gene sequence: CDR1 SGHRS, CDR2 YFSETQ. The CDR3 sequence is 12 residues long. For the CDR3, the DNA is TGCGCCAGCAGCTCACAGGGGGCGCTGCAGTATTTT. Translated, it gives CASSSQGALQYF.

The chain couples TRBV5-6 to TRBJ1-1; TRBD1 matches 8 bases. V gave up 4 bases and J gave up 1 base; unmatched junction bases: 6. There are 15 residues in the CDR3. CDR1 is SGHDT and CDR2 is YYEEEE in the germline V gene. CDR3 nucleotide sequence: TGTGCCAGCAGCCCCCCCGGACAGGGGAACACTGAAGCTTTCTTT. This sequence encodes CASSPPGQGNTEAFF.

The rearrangement joins TRBV11-3 to TRBJ2-1; 7 nucleotides agree with TRBD2. Germline V gene lookup returns CDR1 SGHNT and CDR2 YENEEA. J lost 6 bases, V lost 6 bases, and 14 bases had no gene match. The CDR3 runs to 16 residues. CDR3 nucleotides: TGTGCCAGCAGTCAGACCGGGGAGGGGCGAATCAATGAGCAGTTCTTC. Protein sequence: CASSQTGEGRINEQFF.

This clone was detected a few times. The chain combines TRBV6-4 with TRBJ1-1; D not resolved. Trimming removed 9 bases from V and 0 bases from J, with 11 bases in between. Germline V gene data show CDR1 as MRHNA and CDR2 as SNTAGT. The CDR3 runs to 13 residues. The CDR3 loop reads CARMEGLNTEAFF. CDR3 nucleotides: TGTGCCAGGATGGAGGGATTGAACACTGAAGCTTTCTTT.

The chain combines TRBV11-2 with TRBJ2-7, with 9 bases identical to TRBD1. Trimming at V came to 7 bases and at J to 5 bases, leaving 9 bases not matched to a gene. The CDR3 totals 14 residues. The V gene's germline CDR1 is SGHAT and CDR2 FQNNGV. CDR3 region: CASNPTGTGNEQYF. CDR3 in DNA: TGTGCCAGCAACCCCACCGGGACAGGGAACGAGCAGTACTTC.

The J gene is TRBJ2-3, the V gene TRBV27, with 12 bases matching TRBD2. The germline V gene has CDR1 MNHEY and CDR2 SMNVEV (reference sequence). CDR3 length: 15 residues. Unmatched junction bases numbered 5, after V lost 5 bases and J lost 5 bases. CDR3: CASSLAGGRKDTQYF. The CDR3, as DNA: TGTGCCAGCAGTCTAGCGGGAGGGCGAAAAGATACGCAGTATTTT.

The chain employs TRBV15 and TRBJ1-4, with D possibly TRBD1 on 6 matching bases. CDR3 length: 15 residues. CDR1 is LNHNV and CDR2 is YYDKDF in the germline V gene (reference sequence). The V end was cut by 0 bases, the J end by 8 bases, with 13 bases between. The CDR3 spells CATSRDGGPGEKLFF. As DNA, the CDR3 is TGTGCCACCAGCAGAGATGGGGGCCCGGGGGAAAAACTGTTTTTT.

This chain uses TRBV5-1 with TRBJ1-2; no reliable D call. The CDR3 covers 14 residues. CDR1 is SGHRS and CDR2 is YFSETQ in the germline V gene. V was trimmed by 2 bases and J by 3 bases, leaving 11 bases between them. CDR3 sequence: CASSLAGLDYGYTF. CDR3 coding DNA: TGCGCCAGCAGCTTAGCCGGGTTGGACTATGGCTACACCTTC.

The J gene is TRBJ2-1, the V gene TRBV28; D gene uncertain. V was clipped by 6 bases and J by 4 bases, with 10 bases between them. CDR1 and CDR2 (germline): MDHEN, SYDVKM. The CDR3 contains 13 residues. The CDR3 nucleotides are TGTGCCAGCAGGTCCCCCCCATACAATGAGCAGTTCTTC. It codes for CASRSPPYNEQFF.

This rearrangement joins TRBV2 to TRBJ2-2, with a possible D match to TRBD1 (7 bases). Trimming shortened V by 3 bases and J by 5 bases, and 10 bases separated the two germline ends. CDR1 is SNHLY, CDR2 FYNNEI, per germline. The CDR3 sequence is 14 residues long. As DNA, the CDR3 is TGTGCCAGCAGTGACAGGGGGGAGACCGGGGAGCTGTTTTTT. This codes for CASSDRGETGELFF.

V gene TRBV7-9 combines with J gene TRBJ1-2, with a weak D call TRBD1 (6 bases). The CDR3 contains 13 residues. Germline assignment: CDR1 SEHNR and CDR2 FQNEAQ (reference sequence). V lost 4 bases and J 7 bases, leaving 13 bases between the germline ends. CDR3 loop: CASSWRGARGYTF. As DNA, the CDR3 is TGTGCCAGCAGCTGGCGGGGGGCGCGTGGCTACACCTTC.

This sequence joins TRBV7-8 and TRBJ2-7; 12 bases line up with TRBD1. Looked up from germline, CDR1 is SGHVS and CDR2 is FQNEAQ. V shed 3 bases and J 0 bases; nucleotides not matched to a gene: 6. This CDR3 is 17 amino acids long. CDR3 bases: TGTGCCAGCAGCTTCCGGGACAGGGGGCACTACTCCTACGAGCAGTACTTC. Translating it yields CASSFRDRGHYSYEQYF.